Presented here are 14 T cell receptor beta chains from one specimen sequenced in a study of T cell clones after liver transplantation. This table comes from immunoSEQ multiplex PCR, and its TCRdb copy is limited to in-frame clones, with some not included. Among roughly 15,000 clones listed, about nine tenths were seen once. The sample consisted of CD8+ T cells from blood, taken before liver transplant. The receptors derive from a human donor who received a liver transplant.

CDR3 sequence: CASSSEGHDSYEQYF. DNA for the CDR3: TGTGCCAGCAGCTCGGAGGGGCACGACTCCTACGAGCAGTACTTC. The rearrangement joins TRBV7-8 to TRBJ2-7; D possibly corresponds to TRBD2 (6 bases). The V and J ends lost 4 bases and 0 bases respectively, with 13 bases between them. Germline lookup yields CDR1 SGHVS and CDR2 FQNEAQ. This CDR3 comprises 15 residues.

This clone was counted once. This chain links TRBV2 with TRBJ1-6; tentative D call: TRBD1 (5 bases). Trimming stripped 2 bases from V and 8 bases from J, with 10 bases between. The CDR3 sequence is 14 residues long. Germline CDR1 SNHLY, CDR2 FYNNEI. The CDR3 coding sequence is TGTGCCAGCAGTGAATCCGGGGGGGATTCACCCCTCCACTTT. It translates to CASSESGGDSPLHF.

This chain joins TRBV4-1 and TRBJ1-6, with 8 bases matching TRBD1. Germline values: CDR1 MGHRA, CDR2 YSYEKL. The CDR3 loop spans 16 amino acids. The ends lost 6 bases at V and 7 bases at J; junction bases unmatched: 11. DNA of the CDR3: TGCGCCAGCAGTCCGGACAGGGCCTCCCTCAATTCACCCCTCCACTTT. Protein: CASSPDRASLNSPLHF.

This clone has only one observation. The J gene is TRBJ1-2, the V gene TRBV6-1; 9 bases line up with TRBD1. CDR3 length: 14 amino acids. Trimming took 6 bases from V and 1 from J; bases not matched to a gene: 3. Germline V gene sequence: CDR1 MNHNS, CDR2 SASEGT. The CDR3 coding sequence is TGTGCCAGCAGCGCGACAGGGGGTAACTATGGCTACACCTTC. Its protein product is CASSATGGNYGYTF.

Comments on this clone: The junction departs from germline at one end; a sequencing error may be responsible. The chain links TRBV7-7 to TRBJ2-5, with D perhaps matching TRBD1 (5 bases). Germline loops: CDR1 SSHAT, CDR2 FNYEAQ (reference sequence). This CDR3 contains 13 residues. The CDR3 spells CASSSDIKETQYF. Here the CDR3 DNA reads TGTGCTAGCAGCTCGGACATCAAAGAGACCCAGTACTTC. Drawing the rest from reference TRBV7-7 and TRBJ2-5, the complete variable domain is GAGVSQSPRYKVTKRGQDVTLRCDPISSHATLYWYQQALGQGPEFLTYFNYEAQPDKSGLPSDRFSAERPEGSISTLTIQRTEQRDSAMYRCASSSDIKETQYFGPGTRLLVL.

This clone was observed once. This chain joins TRBV28 and TRBJ1-4; D is unresolved. V was pared by 4 bases and J by 7 bases, with 7 bases between. The length of the CDR3 is 12 residues. The V gene's germline CDR1 is MDHEN and CDR2 SYDVKM. The CDR3 is CASSSDGEKLFF. DNA for the CDR3: TGTGCCAGCAGTTCGGACGGTGAAAAACTGTTTTTT. The full variable domain, completed using reference TRBV28 and TRBJ1-4, is DVKVTQSSRYLVKRTGEKVFLECVQDMDHENMFWYRQDPGLGLRLIYFSYDVKMKEKGDIPEGYSVSREKKERFSLILESASTNQTSMYLCASSSDGEKLFFGSGTQLSVL.

The chain carries TRBV6-5 and TRBJ2-7; 10 nucleotides align to TRBD2. This CDR3 has 16 residues. Germline V CDR1 and CDR2: MNHEY, SVGAGI. Trimming cost V 0 bases and J 4 bases; bases outside gene matches: 6. The CDR3 sequence is CASSYSGFSGRYEQYF. The CDR3, as DNA: TGTGCCAGCAGTTACTCGGGTTTTAGCGGGAGGTACGAGCAGTACTTC.

The J gene is TRBJ2-7, the V gene TRBV5-5; TRBD1 matches at 7 bases. This CDR3 is built from 14 residues. Unmatched junction bases numbered 6, after V lost 2 bases and J lost 4 bases. Germline V CDR1 and CDR2: SGHKS, YYEKEE (reference sequence). CDR3 in DNA: TGTGCCAGCAGCTTCGAGACAGGGAATTACGAGCAGTACTTC. Translation gives CASSFETGNYEQYF.

The chain employs TRBV7-9 and TRBJ2-1; 7 bases match TRBD1. Germline-derived CDR1 and CDR2 are SEHNR and FQNEAQ (reference sequence). The CDR3 extends over 15 amino acids. Trimming took 6 bases from V and 1 from J; bases not matched to a gene: 6. CDR3 coding DNA: TGTGCCAGCAGGGATGCGACAGGGTCCTACAATGAGCAGTTCTTC. This translates into CASRDATGSYNEQFF.

The genes are TRBV13 and TRBJ1-1; possibly TRBD1 for D (5 bases). This CDR3 has 12 amino acids. Germline CDR1 reads PRHDT; CDR2 reads FYEKMQ (reference sequence). Trimming left V 6 bases short and J 3 bases short, with 8 bases between. The CDR3 coding sequence is TGTGCCAGCAGTCGGGGGTACACTGAAGCTTTCTTT. It encodes CASSRGYTEAFF.

The chain is built from TRBV30 and TRBJ2-7; 8 bases align to TRBD1. The junction had 6 bases not matched to a gene; V was cut back by 1 base and J by 1 base. Germline CDR1 is GTSNPN and CDR2 is SVGIG (reference sequence). The CDR3 is 15 amino acids. The CDR3 reads CAWSERTGRSYEQYF. The CDR3 DNA is TGTGCCTGGAGTGAAAGGACAGGGCGGTCCTACGAGCAGTACTTC.

The chain couples TRBV4-1 to TRBJ2-5; unclear D gene. This CDR3 region has 15 residues. V shed 3 bases and J shed 3 bases, with 14 bases lying between them. From germline, CDR1 is MGHRA and CDR2 YSYEKL. CDR3 in DNA: TGCGCCAGCAGCCACACACTGAATCCAGAAGAGACCCAGTACTTC. Its protein is CASSHTLNPEETQYF.

The J gene is TRBJ2-2, the V gene TRBV5-1, with D perhaps given as TRBD1 or TRBD2 (6 bases each). V was clipped by 0 bases and J by 4 bases, with 13 bases between them. The CDR3 loop spans 16 amino acids. Per germline, CDR1 SGHRS and CDR2 YFSETQ. CDR3 DNA: TGCGCCAGCAGCTTGGTTCCGGGGGCGAGCACCGGGGAGCTGTTTTTT. Translation: CASSLVPGASTGELFF.

This clone was picked up one time. The chain recombines TRBV11-2 with TRBJ2-7, with TRBD2 as a possible D gene (6 bases). The CDR3 runs 15 residues. The ends were cut back, 3 bases at V and 6 bases at J, with 18 bases in the middle. Germline lookup yields CDR1 SGHAT and CDR2 FQNNGV. CDR3 sequence: CASSFSNGSFREQYF. The CDR3 DNA follows: TGTGCCAGCAGCTTCTCGAACGGGAGTTTTCGCGAGCAGTACTTC. The full variable domain, in which reference TRBV11-2 and TRBJ2-7 provide the parts outside the CDR3, is EAGVAQSPRYKIIEKRQSVAFWCNPISGHATLYWYQQILGQGPKLLIQFQNNGVVDDSQLPKDRFSAERLKGVDSTLKIQPAKLEDSAVYLCASSFSNGSFREQYFGPGTRLTVT.